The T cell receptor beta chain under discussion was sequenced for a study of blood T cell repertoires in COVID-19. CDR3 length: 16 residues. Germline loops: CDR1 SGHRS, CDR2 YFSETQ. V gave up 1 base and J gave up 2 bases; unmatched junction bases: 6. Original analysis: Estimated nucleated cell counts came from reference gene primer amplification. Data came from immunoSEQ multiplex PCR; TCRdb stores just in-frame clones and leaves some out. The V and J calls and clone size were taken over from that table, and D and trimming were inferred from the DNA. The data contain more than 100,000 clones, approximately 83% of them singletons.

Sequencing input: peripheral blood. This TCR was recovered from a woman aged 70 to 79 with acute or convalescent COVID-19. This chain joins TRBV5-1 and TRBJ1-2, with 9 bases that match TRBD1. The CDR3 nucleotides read TGCGCCAGCAGCTTGAGCTGGGACAGGGAAAACTATGGCTACACCTTC. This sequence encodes CASSLSWDRENYGYTF.